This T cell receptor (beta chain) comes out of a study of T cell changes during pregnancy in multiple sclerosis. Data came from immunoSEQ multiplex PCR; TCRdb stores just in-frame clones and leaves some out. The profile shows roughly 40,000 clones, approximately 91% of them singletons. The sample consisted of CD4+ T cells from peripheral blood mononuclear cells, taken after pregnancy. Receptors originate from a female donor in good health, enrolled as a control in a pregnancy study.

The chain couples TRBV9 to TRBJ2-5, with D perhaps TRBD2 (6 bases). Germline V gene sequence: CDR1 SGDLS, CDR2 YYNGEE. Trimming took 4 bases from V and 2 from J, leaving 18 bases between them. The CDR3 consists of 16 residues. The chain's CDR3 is CASSKVSGLMQETQYF. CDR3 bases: TGTGCCAGCAGCAAAGTCTCGGGACTGATGCAAGAGACCCAGTACTTC.